A selection of T cell receptor beta chains follows, all from one sample in a study of shared clonotypes between healthy human individuals. TCRdb's table, derived via immunoSEQ multiplex PCR, lists solely in-frame clones and lacks some. The data hold about 2 million clones, with 85% to 95% observed a single time. Specimen: naive CD4+ T cells sorted from blood. Every receptor here comes from a man younger than 35 in good health. The CDR3 runs from the conserved cysteine through the conserved F or W. A D gene is named only where the DNA matches it firmly.

>TRBV9|TRBJ2-3|TRBD1
CASSTRTGSTDTQYF
TGTGCCAGCAGCACCCGGACAGGGTCCACAGATACGCAGTATTTT
>TRBV5-6|TRBJ2-5|TRBD2
CASSLAQRGVQETQYF
TGTGCCAGCAGCTTGGCTCAGCGGGGGGTTCAAGAGACCCAGTACTTC
>TRBV7-9|TRBJ2-5|-
CASSYGLQETQYF
TGTGCCAGCAGCTACGGACTTCAAGAGACCCAGTACTTC
>TRBV4-1|TRBJ2-2|-
CASSQVGATGELFF
TGCGCCAGCAGCCAAGTAGGGGCTACCGGGGAGCTGTTTTTT
>TRBV10-3|TRBJ1-2|-
CAISEIRDYGYTF
TGTGCCATCAGTGAGATCCGGGACTATGGCTACACCTTC
>TRBV10-3|TRBJ2-3|TRBD2
CAIGESGGTDTQYF
TGTGCCATCGGGGAAAGCGGGGGAACAGATACGCAGTATTTT
>TRBV7-8|TRBJ2-7|TRBD2
CASSFQGGEQYF
TGTGCCAGCAGCTTCCAGGGAGGGGAGCAGTACTTC
>TRBV6-6|TRBJ1-1|-
CASSYEWHTEAFF
TGTGCCAGCAGTTACGAGTGGCACACTGAAGCTTTCTTT
>TRBV10-3|TRBJ2-7|TRBD1
CAIGQGDEQYF
TGTGCCATCGGACAGGGTGACGAGCAGTACTTC
>TRBV5-4|TRBJ1-1|-
CASSLDDTEAFF
TGTGCCAGCAGCTTGGATGACACTGAAGCTTTCTTT
>TRBV9|TRBJ2-1|TRBD2
CASSSPGLAGAHSYNEQFF
TGTGCCAGCAGCTCTCCGGGACTAGCGGGGGCCCACTCCTACAATGAGCAGTTCTTC
>TRBV28|TRBJ1-2|TRBD1
CASSPTGTAYGYTF
TGTGCCAGCAGTCCGACAGGGACAGCTTATGGCTACACCTTC
>TRBV5-1|TRBJ1-6|TRBD1
CASSLDSTGVNSPLHF
TGCGCCAGCAGCTTGGACTCTACAGGGGTCAATTCACCCCTCCACTTT